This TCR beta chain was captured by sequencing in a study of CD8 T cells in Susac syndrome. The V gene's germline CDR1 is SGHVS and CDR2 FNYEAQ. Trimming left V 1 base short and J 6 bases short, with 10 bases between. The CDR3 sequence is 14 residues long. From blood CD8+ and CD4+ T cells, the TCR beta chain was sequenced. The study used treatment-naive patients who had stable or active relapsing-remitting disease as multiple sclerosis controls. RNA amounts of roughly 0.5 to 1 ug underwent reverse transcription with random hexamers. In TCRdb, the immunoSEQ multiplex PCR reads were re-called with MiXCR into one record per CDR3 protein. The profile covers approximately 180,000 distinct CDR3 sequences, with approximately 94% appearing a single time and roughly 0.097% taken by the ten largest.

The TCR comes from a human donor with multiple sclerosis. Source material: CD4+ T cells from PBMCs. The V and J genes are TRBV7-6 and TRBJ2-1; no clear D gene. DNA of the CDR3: TGTGCCAGCAGCTTAGACACGGTTGTCAATGAGCAGTTCTTC. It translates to CASSLDTVVNEQFF.